The clone carrying this T cell receptor beta chain was recorded many times. The time point: newly diagnosed GD, antithyroid drugs for less than 3 months. The TCR library used RNA extracted from PBMCs. The data belong to a study of regulatory T cells in long-lasting Graves disease. Germline lookup yields CDR1 SNHLY and CDR2 FYNNEI. The CDR3 loop spans 13 amino acids. Trimming cost V 4 bases and J 12 bases, with 15 bases left between them. Arm-PCR with iRepertoire HTBI primers amplified the CDR3 regions for these TCR beta libraries. TCRdb fed the multiplex PCR reads into MiXCR, producing one record per CDR3 protein. This table has around 360,000 distinct CDR3 sequences, roughly 15% appearing once. These data also formed part of another study, on T cells in Graves' hyperthyroidism and ophthalmopathy.

This sequence was found in a young woman with Graves disease. This specimen was peripheral blood mononuclear cells (PBMCs), taken at new diagnosis, from a patient treated with antithyroid drugs. The rearrangement uses TRBV2 and TRBJ1-4; D remains unclear. Here the CDR3 reads CASSADSEVELFF. DNA of the CDR3: TGTGCCAGCAGTGCGGACTCAGAGGTGGAACTGTTTTTT.